The text below deals with one TCR beta chain. Then a second PCR, running roughly 7 to 11 cycles, was carried out with a sample-barcoded 5' primer and a J-beta primer mix. All cDNA molecules were each tagged by a template-switch adaptor with 12 random nucleotides. Via MiXCR, TCRdb re-called the 5' RACE reads, giving one row per CDR3 protein. The table records about 1.6 million distinct CDR3 sequences, roughly a third of them present only once. The data originate from a study of blood T cells in healthy people across ages. Samples each yielded at least 5 micrograms of total RNA. The CDR3 loop spans 15 amino acids. In germline, CDR1 is MNHNS, CDR2 SASEGT. J gave up 5 bases and V 3 bases, and 9 bases lay outside the gene matches.

The genes are TRBV6-1 and TRBJ2-5; 7 bases fit TRBD1. The receptor's source is a woman in her thirties in good health. Sequencing used blood. The CDR3 DNA follows: TGTGCCAGCAGTGAGAGAAGGGGGCATCTCGAGACCCAGTACTTC. It is translated as CASSERRGHLETQYF.